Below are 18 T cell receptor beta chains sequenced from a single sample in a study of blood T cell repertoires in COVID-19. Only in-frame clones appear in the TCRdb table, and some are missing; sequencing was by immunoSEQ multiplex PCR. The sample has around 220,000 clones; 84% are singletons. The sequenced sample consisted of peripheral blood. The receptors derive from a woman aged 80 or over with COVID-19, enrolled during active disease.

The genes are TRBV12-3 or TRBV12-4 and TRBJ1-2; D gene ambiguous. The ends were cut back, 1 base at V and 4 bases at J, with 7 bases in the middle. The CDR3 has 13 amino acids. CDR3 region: CASSLGSSYGYTF. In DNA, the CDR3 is TGTGCCAGCAGTTTAGGGAGCAGCTATGGCTACACCTTC.

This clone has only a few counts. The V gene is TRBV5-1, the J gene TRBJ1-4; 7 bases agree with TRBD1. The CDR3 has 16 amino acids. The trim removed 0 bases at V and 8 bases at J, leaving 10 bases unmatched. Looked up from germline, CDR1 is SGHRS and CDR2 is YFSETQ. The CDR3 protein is CASSLEEGARGEKLFF. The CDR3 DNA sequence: TGCGCCAGCAGCTTGGAGGAGGGGGCGCGGGGCGAAAAACTGTTTTTT.

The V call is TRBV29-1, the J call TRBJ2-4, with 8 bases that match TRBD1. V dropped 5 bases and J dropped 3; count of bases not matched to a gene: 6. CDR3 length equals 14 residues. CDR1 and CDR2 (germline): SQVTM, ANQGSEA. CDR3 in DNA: TGCAGCGTTCGGACTACAGGGGGCAAAAACATTCAGTACTTC. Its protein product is CSVRTTGGKNIQYF.

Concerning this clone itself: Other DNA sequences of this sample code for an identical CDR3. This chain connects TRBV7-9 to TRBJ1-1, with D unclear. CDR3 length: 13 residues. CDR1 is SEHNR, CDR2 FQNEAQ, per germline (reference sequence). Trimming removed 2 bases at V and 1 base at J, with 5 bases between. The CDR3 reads CASSLTGNTEAFF. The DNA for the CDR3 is TGTGCCAGCAGCTTAACCGGGAACACTGAAGCTTTCTTT.

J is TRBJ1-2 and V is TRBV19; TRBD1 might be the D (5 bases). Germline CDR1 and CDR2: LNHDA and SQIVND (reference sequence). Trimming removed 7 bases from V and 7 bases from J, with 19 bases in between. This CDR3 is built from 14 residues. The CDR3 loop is CASKRDSGLGGYTF. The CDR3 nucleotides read TGTGCCAGTAAGCGAGACAGTGGGTTAGGTGGCTACACCTTC. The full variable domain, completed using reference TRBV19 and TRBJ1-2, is DGGITQSPKYLFRKEGQNVTLSCEQNLNHDAMYWYRQDPGQGLRLIYYSQIVNDFQKGDIAEGYSVSREKKESFPLTVTSAQKNPTAFYLCASKRDSGLGGYTFGSGTRLTVV.

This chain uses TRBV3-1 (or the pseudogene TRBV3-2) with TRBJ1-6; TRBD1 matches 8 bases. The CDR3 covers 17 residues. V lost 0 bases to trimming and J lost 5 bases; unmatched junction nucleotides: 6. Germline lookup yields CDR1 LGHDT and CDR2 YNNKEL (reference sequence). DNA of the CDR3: TGTGCCAGCAGCCAAGATGTACAGGGGGTAAATAATTCACCCCTCCACTTT. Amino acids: CASSQDVQGVNNSPLHF.

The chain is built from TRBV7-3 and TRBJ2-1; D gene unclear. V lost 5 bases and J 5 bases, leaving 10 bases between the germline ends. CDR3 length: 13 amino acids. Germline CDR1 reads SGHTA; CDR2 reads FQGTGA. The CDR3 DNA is TGTGCCAGCAGCCCCCAGGCCCACAATGAGCAGTTCTTC. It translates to CASSPQAHNEQFF.

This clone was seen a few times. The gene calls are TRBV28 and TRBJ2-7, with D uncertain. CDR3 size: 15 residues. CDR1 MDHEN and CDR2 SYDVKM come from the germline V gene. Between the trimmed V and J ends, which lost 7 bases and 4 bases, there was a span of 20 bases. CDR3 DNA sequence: TGTGCCAGCACCCCAGACTTCCCCACCTCATACGAGCAGTACTTC. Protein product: CASTPDFPTSYEQYF. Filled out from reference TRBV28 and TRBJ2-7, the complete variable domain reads DVKVTQSSRYLVKRTGEKVFLECVQDMDHENMFWYRQDPGLGLRLIYFSYDVKMKEKGDIPEGYSVSREKKERFSLILESASTNQTSMYLCASTPDFPTSYEQYFGPGTRLTVT.

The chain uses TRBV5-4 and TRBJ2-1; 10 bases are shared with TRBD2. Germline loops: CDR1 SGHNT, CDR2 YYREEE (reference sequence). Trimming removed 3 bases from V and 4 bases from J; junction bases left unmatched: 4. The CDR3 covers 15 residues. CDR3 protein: CASSSLLAGYNEQFF. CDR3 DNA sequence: TGTGCCAGCAGCTCGCTACTAGCGGGATACAATGAGCAGTTCTTC.

The CDR3 coding sequence is TGTGCCAGCAGCTTAGTAGTCGGGACAGGGAACACTGAAGCTTTCTTT. Translating gives CASSLVVGTGNTEAFF. The chain uses TRBV7-9 and TRBJ1-1, with 8 bases fitting TRBD1. The germline V gene has CDR1 SEHNR and CDR2 FQNEAQ (reference sequence). The CDR3 has 16 residues. V lost 1 base and J lost 1; bases outside the gene matches: 5.

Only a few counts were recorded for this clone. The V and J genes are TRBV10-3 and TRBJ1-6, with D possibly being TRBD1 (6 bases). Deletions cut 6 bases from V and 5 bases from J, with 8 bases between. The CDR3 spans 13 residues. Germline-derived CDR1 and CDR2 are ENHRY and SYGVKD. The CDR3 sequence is CAIRGADNSPLHF. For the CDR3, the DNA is TGTGCCATCAGGGGGGCAGATAATTCACCCCTCCACTTT.

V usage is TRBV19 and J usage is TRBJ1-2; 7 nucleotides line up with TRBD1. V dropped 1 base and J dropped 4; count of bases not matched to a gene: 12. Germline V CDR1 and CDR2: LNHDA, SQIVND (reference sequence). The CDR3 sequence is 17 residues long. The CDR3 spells CASSIGTGARVPYGYTF. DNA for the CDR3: TGTGCCAGTAGTATAGGGACAGGAGCTCGAGTGCCCTATGGCTACACCTTC.

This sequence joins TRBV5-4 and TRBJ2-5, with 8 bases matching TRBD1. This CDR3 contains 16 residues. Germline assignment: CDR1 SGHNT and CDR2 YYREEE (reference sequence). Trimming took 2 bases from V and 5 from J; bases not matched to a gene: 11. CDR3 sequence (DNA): TGTGCCAGCAGCTTACCCGGGGCAGGGGGCGCGGAGACCCAGTACTTC. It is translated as CASSLPGAGGAETQYF.

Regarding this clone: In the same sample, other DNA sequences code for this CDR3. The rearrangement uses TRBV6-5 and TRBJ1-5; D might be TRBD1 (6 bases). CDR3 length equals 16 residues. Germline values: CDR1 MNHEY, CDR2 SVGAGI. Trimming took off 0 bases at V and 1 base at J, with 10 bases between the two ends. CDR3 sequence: CASSYSGQRSNQPQHF. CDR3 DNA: TGTGCCAGCAGTTACTCGGGACAAAGGAGCAATCAGCCCCAGCATTTT.

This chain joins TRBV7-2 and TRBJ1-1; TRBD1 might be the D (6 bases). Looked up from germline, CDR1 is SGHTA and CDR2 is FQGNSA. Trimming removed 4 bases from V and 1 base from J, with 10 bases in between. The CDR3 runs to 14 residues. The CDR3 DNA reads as TGTGCCAGCAGCTCGGGACATGCGAACACTGAAGCTTTCTTT. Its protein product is CASSSGHANTEAFF.

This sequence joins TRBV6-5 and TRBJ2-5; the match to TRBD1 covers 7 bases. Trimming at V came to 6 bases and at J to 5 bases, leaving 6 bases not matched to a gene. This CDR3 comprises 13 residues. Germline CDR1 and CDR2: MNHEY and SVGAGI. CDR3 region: CASRTGWWETQYF. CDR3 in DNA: TGTGCCAGCAGGACAGGGTGGTGGGAGACCCAGTACTTC.

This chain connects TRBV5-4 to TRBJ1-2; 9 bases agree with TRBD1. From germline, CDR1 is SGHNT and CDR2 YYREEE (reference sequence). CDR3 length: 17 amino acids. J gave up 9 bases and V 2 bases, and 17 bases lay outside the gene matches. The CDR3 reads CASSLQGAAGYGQRYTF. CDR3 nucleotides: TGTGCCAGCAGCTTACAGGGGGCAGCAGGCTACGGCCAACGCTACACCTTC.

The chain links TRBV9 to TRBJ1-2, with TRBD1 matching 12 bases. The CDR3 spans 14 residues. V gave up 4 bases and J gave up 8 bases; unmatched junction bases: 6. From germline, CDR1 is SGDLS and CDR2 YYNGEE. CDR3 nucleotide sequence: TGTGCCAGCAGCCCCGGGACAGGGGGCTGGGGCTACACCTTC. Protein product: CASSPGTGGWGYTF.